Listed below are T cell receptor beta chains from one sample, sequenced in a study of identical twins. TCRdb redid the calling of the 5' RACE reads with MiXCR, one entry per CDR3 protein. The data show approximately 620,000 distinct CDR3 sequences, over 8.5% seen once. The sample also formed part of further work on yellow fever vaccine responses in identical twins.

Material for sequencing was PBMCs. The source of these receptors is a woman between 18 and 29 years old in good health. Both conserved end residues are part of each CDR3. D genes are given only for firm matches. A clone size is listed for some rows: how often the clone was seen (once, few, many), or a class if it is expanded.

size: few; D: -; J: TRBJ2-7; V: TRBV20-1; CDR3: CSAFTGSSSYEQYF; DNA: TGCAGTGCTTTCACAGGGTCCTCCTCCTACGAGCAGTACTTC
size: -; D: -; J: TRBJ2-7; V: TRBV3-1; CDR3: CASSQAPRVKQYF; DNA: TGTGCCAGCAGCCAAGCCCCCAGAGTCAAGCAGTACTTC
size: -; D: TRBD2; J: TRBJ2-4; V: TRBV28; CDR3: CASSPSQRGVLTKNIQYF; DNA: TGTGCCAGCAGCCCTAGCCAGCGGGGTGTCCTTACCAAAAACATTCAGTACTTC
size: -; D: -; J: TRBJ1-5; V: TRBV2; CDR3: CASSSARIFNQPQHF; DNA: TGTGCCAGCAGCTCCGCGCGAATTTTCAATCAGCCCCAGCATTTT
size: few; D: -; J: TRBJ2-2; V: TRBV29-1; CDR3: CSVVSTSAGELFF; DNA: TGCAGCGTTGTCTCCACCTCAGCCGGGGAGCTGTTTTTT
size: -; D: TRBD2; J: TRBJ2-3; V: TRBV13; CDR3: CASSSRLAGGPPTDTQYF; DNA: TGTGCCAGCAGCTCTCGACTAGCGGGGGGCCCTCCCACAGATACGCAGTATTTT
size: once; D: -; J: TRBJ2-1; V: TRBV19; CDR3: CASSRRPGPEGEQFF; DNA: TGTGCCAGTAGTAGAAGGCCCGGACCAGAGGGTGAGCAGTTCTTC
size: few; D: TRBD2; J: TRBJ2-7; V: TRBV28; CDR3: CASGTSGRDEQYF; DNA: TGTGCCAGCGGGACTAGCGGGAGGGATGAGCAGTACTTC
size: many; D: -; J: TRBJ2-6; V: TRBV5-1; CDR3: CASSLQGAGANVLTF; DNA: TGCGCCAGCAGCTTACAGGGTGCCGGGGCCAACGTCCTGACTTTC
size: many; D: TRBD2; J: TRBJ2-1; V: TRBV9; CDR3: CASSVGGLASYNEQFF; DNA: TGTGCCAGCAGCGTAGGGGGACTAGCTTCATACAATGAGCAGTTCTTC
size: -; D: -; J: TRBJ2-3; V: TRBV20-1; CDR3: CSASQGGLATDTQYF; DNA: TGCAGTGCTAGTCAGGGGGGACTGGCCACAGATACGCAGTATTTT
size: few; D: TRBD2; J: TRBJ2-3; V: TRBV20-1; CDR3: CSARLAAGTDTQYF; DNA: TGCAGTGCCAGGCTAGCGGCCGGCACAGATACGCAGTATTTT
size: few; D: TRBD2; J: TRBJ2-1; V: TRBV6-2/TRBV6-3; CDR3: CASSSFGSGGREQFF; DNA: TGTGCCAGCAGTTCCTTTGGTAGCGGGGGGCGTGAGCAGTTCTTC
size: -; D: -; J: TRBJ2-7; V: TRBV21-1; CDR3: CASSNFRSYEQYF; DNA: TGTGCCAGCAGCAATTTCCGTTCCTACGAGCAGTACTTC
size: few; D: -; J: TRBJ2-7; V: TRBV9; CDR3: CASSAGEVQYF; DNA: TGTGCCAGCTCCGCAGGGGAGGTGCAGTACTTC
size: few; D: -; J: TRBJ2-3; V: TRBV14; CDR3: CASSQGSRPYTDTQYF; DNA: TGTGCCAGCAGCCAAGGTAGCAGGCCCTACACAGATACGCAGTATTTT
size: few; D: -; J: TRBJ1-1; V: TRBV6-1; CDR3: CASSPLGLAGRTEAFF; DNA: TGTGCCAGCAGTCCTCTAGGGTTGGCAGGGCGGACTGAAGCTTTCTTT
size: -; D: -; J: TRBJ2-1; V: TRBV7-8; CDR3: CASSLVRLYWAKRHNEQFF; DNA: TGTGCCAGCAGCTTAGTGCGTCTTTATTGGGCGAAGAGGCACAATGAGCAGTTCTTC
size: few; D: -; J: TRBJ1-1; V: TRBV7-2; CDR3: CASSQRRNTEAFF; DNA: TGTGCCAGCAGCCAACGGAGGAACACTGAAGCTTTCTTT
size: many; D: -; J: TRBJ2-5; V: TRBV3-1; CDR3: CASSQPTETQYF; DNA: TGTGCCAGCAGCCAACCAACGGAGACCCAGTACTTC
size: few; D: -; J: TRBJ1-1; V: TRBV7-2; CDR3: CASSLTGIYPEAFF; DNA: TGTGCCAGCAGCTTGACAGGTATTTACCCTGAAGCTTTCTTT
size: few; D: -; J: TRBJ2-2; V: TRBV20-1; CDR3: CSARTGQNTGELFF; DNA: TGCAGTGCTAGGACGGGGCAGAACACCGGGGAGCTGTTTTTT
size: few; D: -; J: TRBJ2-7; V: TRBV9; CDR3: CASSVDGGGGDEQYF; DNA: TGTGCCAGCAGCGTTGACGGCGGGGGCGGCGACGAGCAGTACTTC
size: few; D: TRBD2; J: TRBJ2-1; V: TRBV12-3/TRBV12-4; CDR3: CASSPRLAGINEQFF; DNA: TGTGCCAGCAGCCCAAGACTAGCGGGTATCAATGAGCAGTTCTTC
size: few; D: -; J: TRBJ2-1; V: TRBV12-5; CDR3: CASGGGRYNEQFF; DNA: TGTGCTAGTGGGGGGGGGCGATACAATGAGCAGTTCTTC
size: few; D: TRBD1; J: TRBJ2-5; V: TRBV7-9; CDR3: CASSPSGTAVGETQYF; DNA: TGTGCCAGCAGCCCGTCCGGGACAGCGGTCGGGGAGACCCAGTACTTC
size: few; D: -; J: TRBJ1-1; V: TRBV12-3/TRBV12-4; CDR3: CASSQPLGTPREAFF; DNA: TGTGCCAGCAGCCAACCCCTCGGGACACCACGGGAAGCTTTCTTT
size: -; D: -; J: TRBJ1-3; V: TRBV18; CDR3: CASSPSWGNTIYF; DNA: TGTGCCAGCTCACCGAGTTGGGGGAACACCATATATTTT
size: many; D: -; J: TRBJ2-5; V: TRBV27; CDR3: CASSLLPRGPQETQYF; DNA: TGTGCCAGCAGTTTATTGCCCCGGGGGCCCCAAGAGACCCAGTACTTC
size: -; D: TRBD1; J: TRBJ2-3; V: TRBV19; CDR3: CASSILQGADTQYF; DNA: TGTGCCAGTAGTATATTGCAGGGGGCAGATACGCAGTATTTT
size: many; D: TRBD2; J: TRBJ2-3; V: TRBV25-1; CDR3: CASSKRLAGFTDTQYF; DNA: TGTGCCAGCAGTAAAAGACTAGCGGGATTCACAGATACGCAGTATTTT
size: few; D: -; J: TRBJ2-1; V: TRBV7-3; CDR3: CASSPHRVSSYNEQFF; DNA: TGTGCCAGCAGCCCCCACAGGGTGAGCTCCTACAATGAGCAGTTCTTC
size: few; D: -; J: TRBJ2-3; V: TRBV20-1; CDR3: CSARSRSRAVTDTQYF; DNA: TGCAGTGCTAGATCCCGCAGTAGGGCGGTCACAGATACGCAGTATTTT
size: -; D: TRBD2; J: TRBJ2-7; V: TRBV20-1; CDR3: CSARAGTRGTYEQYF; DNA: TGCAGTGCTAGAGCTGGGACTAGGGGTACCTACGAGCAGTACTTC
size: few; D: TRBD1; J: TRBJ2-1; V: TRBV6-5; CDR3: CASSYRAGGNEQFF; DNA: TGTGCCAGCAGTTACAGGGCAGGGGGCAATGAGCAGTTCTTC
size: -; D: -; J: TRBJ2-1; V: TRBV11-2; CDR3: CASTPIIVGNEQFF; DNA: TGTGCCAGTACTCCGATTATAGTGGGTAATGAGCAGTTCTTC
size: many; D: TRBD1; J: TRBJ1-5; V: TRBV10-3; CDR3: CAISDREGNQPQHF; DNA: TGTGCCATCAGCGACAGGGAGGGCAATCAGCCCCAGCATTTT
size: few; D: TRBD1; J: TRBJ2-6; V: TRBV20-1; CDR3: CSAEDRQRGANVLTF; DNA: TGCAGTGCTGAGGACAGGCAGAGGGGGGCCAACGTCCTGACTTTC
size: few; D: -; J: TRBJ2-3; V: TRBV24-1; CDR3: CATSDPPPDTQYF; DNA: TGTGCCACCAGTGATCCCCCCCCGGATACGCAGTATTTT
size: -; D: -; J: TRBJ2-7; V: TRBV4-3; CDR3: CASSQDVAGSSYEQYF; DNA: TGCGCCAGCAGCCAAGATGTCGCGGGATCCTCCTACGAGCAGTACTTC
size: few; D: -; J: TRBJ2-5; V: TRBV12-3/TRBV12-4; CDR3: CASSLGGMRETQYF; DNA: TGTGCCAGCAGTTTAGGGGGAATGAGGGAGACCCAGTACTTC
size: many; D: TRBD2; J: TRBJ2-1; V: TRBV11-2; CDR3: CASSSVGEGLFNEQFF; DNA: TGTGCCAGCAGCTCGGTGGGGGAGGGCCTTTTTAATGAGCAGTTCTTC
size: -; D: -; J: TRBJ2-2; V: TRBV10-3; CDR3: CAISFTSDTAGELFF; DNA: TGTGCCATCAGCTTCACCTCGGACACCGCCGGGGAGCTGTTTTTT
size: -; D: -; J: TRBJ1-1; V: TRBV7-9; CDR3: CASSPITLEAFF; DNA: TGTGCCAGCAGCCCGATTACGCTTGAAGCTTTCTTT
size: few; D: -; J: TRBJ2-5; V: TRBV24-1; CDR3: CATSDLTGGDVDQETQYF; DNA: TGTGCCACCAGTGATTTGACAGGGGGGGACGTCGATCAAGAGACCCAGTACTTC
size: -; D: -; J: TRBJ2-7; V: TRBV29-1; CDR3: CSVGEVYEQYF; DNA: TGCAGCGTTGGTGAAGTCTACGAGCAGTACTTC
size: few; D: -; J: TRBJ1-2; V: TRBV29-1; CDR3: CSVQTGSYGYTF; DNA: TGCAGCGTTCAAACAGGGAGCTATGGCTACACCTTC
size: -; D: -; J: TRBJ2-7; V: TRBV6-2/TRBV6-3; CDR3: CASSYAGTTAWEQYF; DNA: TGTGCCAGCAGTTACGCGGGGACCACGGCGTGGGAGCAGTACTTC
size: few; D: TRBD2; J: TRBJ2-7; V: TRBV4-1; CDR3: CASSQEGGSPIYEQYF; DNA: TGCGCCAGCAGCCAAGAAGGCGGGAGTCCGATCTACGAGCAGTACTTC
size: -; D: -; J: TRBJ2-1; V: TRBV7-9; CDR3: CASSGSSNEQFF; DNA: TGTGCCAGCAGCGGGTCGAGCAATGAGCAGTTCTTC
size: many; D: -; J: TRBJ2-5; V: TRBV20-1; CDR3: CSARTLQETQYF; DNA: TGCAGTGCTAGGACTTTACAAGAGACCCAGTACTTC
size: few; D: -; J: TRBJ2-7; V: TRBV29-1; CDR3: CSALGRGRDYEQYF; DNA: TGCAGCGCCCTGGGGAGGGGGCGAGATTACGAGCAGTACTTC
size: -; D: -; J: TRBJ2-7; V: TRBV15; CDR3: CATSRDRRTASSYEQYF; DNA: TGTGCCACCAGCAGAGATCGTCGGACAGCGAGCTCCTACGAGCAGTACTTC
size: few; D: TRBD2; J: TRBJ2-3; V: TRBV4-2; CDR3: CASSRGSGLGEDTQYF; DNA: TGTGCCAGCAGCCGAGGCTCCGGACTAGGAGAGGATACGCAGTATTTT
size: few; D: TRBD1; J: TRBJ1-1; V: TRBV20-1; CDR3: CSVSGQGPREAFF; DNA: TGCAGTGTCTCGGGACAGGGGCCGCGGGAAGCTTTCTTT
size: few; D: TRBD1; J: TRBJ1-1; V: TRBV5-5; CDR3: CASSFVRQGEAFF; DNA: TGTGCCAGCAGCTTTGTTCGACAGGGTGAAGCTTTCTTT
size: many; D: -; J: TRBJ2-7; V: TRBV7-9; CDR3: CASSPGTSYEQYF; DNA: TGTGCTAGCAGCCCCGGGACATCTTACGAGCAGTACTTC
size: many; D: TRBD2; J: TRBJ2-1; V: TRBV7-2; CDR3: CASSLKVASGVYNEQFF; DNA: TGTGCCAGCAGCTTAAAGGTTGCTAGCGGGGTATACAATGAGCAGTTCTTC
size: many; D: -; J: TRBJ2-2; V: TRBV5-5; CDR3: CASSSLNTGELFF; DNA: TGTGCCAGCAGCTCCCTGAACACCGGGGAGCTGTTTTTT
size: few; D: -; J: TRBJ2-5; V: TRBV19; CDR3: CASSTNPTRYQETQYF; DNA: TGTGCCAGTAGTACTAACCCGACCAGGTACCAAGAGACCCAGTACTTC